One sample yielded the 8 T cell receptor beta chains listed below, sequenced in a study of HIV-infected patients and healthy controls. 450 to 600 ng RNA was reverse transcribed with alpha and beta constant-region primers. Alpha and beta chain libraries were made separately by chain-specific third strand synthesis with multiplexing indices. TCRdb fed the 5' RACE reads into MiXCR, producing one record per CDR3 protein. The sample carries approximately 9,600 distinct CDR3 sequences, roughly 5.2% recorded once. The repertoire came from unfractionated whole blood and reflected all unsorted peripheral T cells. The sequencing used blood, collected before antiretroviral therapy. Receptors originate from an adult with HIV infection.

The sample holds many counts of this clonotype. The chain is built from TRBV28 and TRBJ1-1; tentatively, D is TRBD1 (5 bases). V was pared by 2 bases and J by 5 bases, with 12 bases between. Germline V gene sequence: CDR1 MDHEN, CDR2 SYDVKM. This CDR3 is 14 amino acids long. In nucleotides, the CDR3 is TGTGCCAGCAGTTTAGGGGGGGTTGGGACTGAAGCTTTCTTT. Translation gives CASSLGGVGTEAFF. The variable domain in full, with the rest retrieved from reference TRBV28 and TRBJ1-1, is DVKVTQSSRYLVKRTGEKVFLECVQDMDHENMFWYRQDPGLGLRLIYFSYDVKMKEKGDIPEGYSVSREKKERFSLILESASTNQTSMYLCASSLGGVGTEAFFGQGTRLTVV.

This rearrangement joins TRBV11-2 to TRBJ2-3; no firm D call. Germline-derived CDR1 and CDR2 are SGHAT and FQNNGV. CDR3 length: 12 amino acids. The V end lost 6 bases, the J end lost 6 bases, and 10 bases lay between the germline ends. The CDR3 sequence is CASSPLGDTQYF. The CDR3 region has the DNA TGTGCCAGCAGTCCCCTAGGGGATACGCAGTATTTT.

This clonotype was detected many times. The chain joins TRBV5-1 to TRBJ2-2, with a tentative D call TRBD1 (6 bases). Germline values: CDR1 SGHRS, CDR2 YFSETQ. V was pared by 2 bases and J by 3 bases, with 11 bases between. This CDR3 has 15 amino acids. DNA for the CDR3: TGCGCCAGCAGCTTCCGGACAGATTACACCGGGGAGCTGTTTTTT. Translated, it gives CASSFRTDYTGELFF.

The rearrangement links TRBV20-1 to TRBJ2-7, with a tentative D call TRBD2 (5 bases). Germline V CDR1 and CDR2: DFQATT, SNEGSKA (reference sequence). The V gene lost 3 bases and the J gene lost 3 bases, with 15 bases spanning the gap. The CDR3 is 14 residues long. CDR3: CSASEPGSGYEQYF. CDR3 bases: TGCAGTGCTAGTGAACCGGGGTCAGGCTACGAGCAGTACTTC.

This chain joins TRBV10-1 and TRBJ1-1; D not certain. This CDR3 is built from 9 residues. V was trimmed by 10 bases and J by 11 bases, leaving 11 bases between them. Germline lookup yields CDR1 WNHNN and CDR2 SYGVQD (reference sequence). CDR3 protein: CANNCHAFF. The CDR3 coding sequence is TGCGCCAACAACTGTCACGCTTTCTTT.

This clonotype occurred many times. J is TRBJ2-2 and V is TRBV3-1; no definite D call. Trimming removed 2 bases from V and 5 bases from J, with 3 bases in between. The CDR3 totals 12 residues. Germline assignment: CDR1 LGHDT and CDR2 YNNKEL (reference sequence). CDR3 protein: CASSQLTGELFF. The CDR3 DNA is TGTGCCAGCAGCCAACTTACCGGGGAGCTGTTTTTT.

This clonotype is labeled as medium-sized. The chain combines TRBV10-3 with TRBJ2-1; D is unresolved. The germline V gene encodes CDR1 ENHRY and CDR2 SYGVKD. The CDR3 has 11 residues. The ends were cut back, 5 bases at V and 7 bases at J, with 6 bases in the middle. The CDR3 loop is CAISLGNEQFF. The CDR3 DNA reads TGTGCCATCAGTTTGGGGAATGAGCAGTTCTTC.

Judged by abundance, this clonotype is medium-sized. V is TRBV7-4 and J is TRBJ2-1; TRBD2 is a possible D gene (6 bases). The germline CDR1 and CDR2 sequences are SGHVT and SQSDAQ. The CDR3 contains 16 residues. V was trimmed by 2 bases and J by 5 bases, leaving 16 bases between them. This CDR3 reads CASSLNGGATDNEQFF. The DNA of the CDR3 is TGTGCCAGCAGCTTAAATGGCGGGGCGACTGACAATGAGCAGTTCTTC. Combining the CDR3 with reference TRBV7-4 and TRBJ2-1 gives the whole variable domain GAGVSQSPRYKVAKRGRDVALRCDSISGHVTLYWYRQTLGQGSEVLTYSQSDAQRDKSGRPSGRFSAERPERSVSTLKIQRTEQGDSAVYLCASSLNGGATDNEQFFGPGTRLTVL.